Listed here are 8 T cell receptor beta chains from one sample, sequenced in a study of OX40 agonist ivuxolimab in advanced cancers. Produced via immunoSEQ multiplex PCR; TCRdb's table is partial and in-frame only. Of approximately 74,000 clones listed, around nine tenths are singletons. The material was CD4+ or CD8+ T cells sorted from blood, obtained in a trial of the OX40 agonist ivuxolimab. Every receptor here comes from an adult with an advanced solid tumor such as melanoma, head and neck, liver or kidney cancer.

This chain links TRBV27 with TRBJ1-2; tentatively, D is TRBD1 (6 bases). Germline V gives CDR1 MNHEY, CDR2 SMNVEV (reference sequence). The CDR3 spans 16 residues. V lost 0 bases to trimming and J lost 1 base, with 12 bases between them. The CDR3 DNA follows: TGTGCCAGCAGTTTATCCTTGGGGGCGGTTAACTATGGCTACACCTTC. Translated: CASSLSLGAVNYGYTF.

CDR3 in amino acids: CASSVDSYLEQFF. CDR3 DNA sequence: TGTGCCAGTAGTGTTGACTCGTACTTGGAGCAGTTCTTC. The rearrangement links TRBV19 to TRBJ2-1; D unresolved. This CDR3 has 13 amino acids. Germline loops: CDR1 LNHDA, CDR2 SQIVND (reference sequence). V gave up 5 bases and J gave up 10 bases, with 15 bases separating them.

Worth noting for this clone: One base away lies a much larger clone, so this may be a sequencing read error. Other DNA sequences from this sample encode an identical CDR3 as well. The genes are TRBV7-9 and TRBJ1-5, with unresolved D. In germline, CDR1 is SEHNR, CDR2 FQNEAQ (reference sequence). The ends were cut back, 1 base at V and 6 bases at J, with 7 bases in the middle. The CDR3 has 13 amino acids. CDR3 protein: CASSLGGSQPQHF. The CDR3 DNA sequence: TGTGCCAGCAGCTTAGGGGGTAGTCAGCCCCAGCATTTT.

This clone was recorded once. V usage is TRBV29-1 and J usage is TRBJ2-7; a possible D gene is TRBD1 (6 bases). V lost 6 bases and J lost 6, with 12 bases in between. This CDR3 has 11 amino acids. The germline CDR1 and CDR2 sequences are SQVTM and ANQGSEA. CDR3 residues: CSVDQGREQYF. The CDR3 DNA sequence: TGCAGCGTGGATCAGGGGCGCGAGCAGTACTTC.

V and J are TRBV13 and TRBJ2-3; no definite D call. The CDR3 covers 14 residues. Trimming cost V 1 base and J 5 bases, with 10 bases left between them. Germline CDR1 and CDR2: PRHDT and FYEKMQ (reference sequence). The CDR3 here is CASSLEQNEDTQYF. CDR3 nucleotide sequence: TGTGCCAGCAGCTTAGAACAAAACGAAGATACGCAGTATTTT.

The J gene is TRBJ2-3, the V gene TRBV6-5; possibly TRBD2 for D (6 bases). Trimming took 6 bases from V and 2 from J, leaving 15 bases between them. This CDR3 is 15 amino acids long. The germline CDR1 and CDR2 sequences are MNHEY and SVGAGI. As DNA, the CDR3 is TGTGCCAGCAGCCAATGGGGCGGGGACACAGATACGCAGTATTTT. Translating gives CASSQWGGDTDTQYF.

CDR3 DNA sequence: TGTGCCTGGCTGGGGGGCCGACGGGAGCAGTACTTC. Amino acids: CAWLGGRREQYF. This chain links TRBV30 with TRBJ2-7; TRBD1 or TRBD2 may be the D gene (6 bases each). V was clipped by 5 bases and J by 7 bases, with 15 bases between them. This CDR3 has 12 amino acids. Per the germline V gene, CDR1 is GTSNPN and CDR2 is SVGIG (reference sequence).

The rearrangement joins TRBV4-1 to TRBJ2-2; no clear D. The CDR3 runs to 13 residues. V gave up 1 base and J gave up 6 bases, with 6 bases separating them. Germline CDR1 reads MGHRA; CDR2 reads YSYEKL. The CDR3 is CASSQVVPGELFF. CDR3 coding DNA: TGCGCCAGCAGCCAAGTCGTTCCCGGGGAGCTGTTTTTT.